This TCR beta chain emerged from a study of blood T cell repertoires in COVID-19. Study information: The analysed material was cDNA or gDNA that came from T cells, B-cell-depleted T cells, or PBMCs.

Generated by immunoSEQ multiplex PCR, the TCRdb table keeps only in-frame clones and is missing some. Of under 150,000 clones in the sample, 77% were seen once. Germline V lookup: CDR1 SGHVT, CDR2 SQSDAQ. V shed 5 bases and J shed 1 base, with 8 bases lying between them. The CDR3 extends over 14 amino acids. What was sequenced was peripheral blood. The TCR comes from a woman in her forties or fifties with active or convalescent COVID-19. J is TRBJ1-4 and V is TRBV7-4; D is perhaps TRBD1 (5 bases). DNA of the CDR3: TGTGCCAGCAGCCTCAGGGTAACTAATGAAAAACTGTTTTTT. This sequence encodes CASSLRVTNEKLFF.